The clone carrying this T cell receptor (beta chain) was observed many times. The data originate from a study of Graves' ophthalmopathy and Graves' hyperthyroidism. The TCR beta CDR3 regions underwent amplification from RNA transcripts. First-round RT-PCR used HTBI primers; second-round multiplex PCR followed. TCRdb redid the calling of the multiplex PCR reads with MiXCR, one entry per CDR3 protein. The sample contains some 170,000 distinct CDR3 sequences, just under 40% of which appear only once. Deletions cut 2 bases from V and 6 bases from J, with 7 bases between. The CDR3 totals 13 residues. Per germline, CDR1 SGHVS and CDR2 FQNEAQ.

V is TRBV7-8 and J is TRBJ2-2; D is ambiguous. This clonotype originated in a man younger than 40 with Graves' ophthalmopathy. Sequencing input: peripheral blood. The CDR3 spells CASSLMGSGELFF. The CDR3 DNA sequence: TGTGCCAGCAGCTTAATGGGGTCCGGGGAGCTGTTTTTT.